These T cell receptor beta chains were read from a single sample in a study of T cell repertoires in cytomegalovirus infection. Using its own MiXCR run on the reads, TCRdb lists one record per CDR3 protein. The table records hundreds of thousands of distinct CDR3 sequences, approximately 24% of them present only once. Sample: CD8+ T cells from PBMCs. The source of these receptors is a human donor in good health (CMV status not recorded). Some clones in this sample may be carry-over from other donors' samples. The CDR3 runs from the conserved cysteine through the conserved F or W. D genes are given only for firm matches. The size field is filled for only some rows; it gives once, few, many or a size class.

J gene: TRBJ2-5
D gene: TRBD2
V gene: TRBV5-1
clone size: NA
CDR3 DNA: TGCGCCAGCAGCTTGGTTCTAGCGGGGCAAGAGACCCAGTACTTC
CDR3 protein: CASSLVLAGQETQYF

J gene: TRBJ2-7
D gene: NA
V gene: TRBV4-1
clone size: NA
CDR3 DNA: TGCGCCAGCAGCCAAGATACGGGGACCGGGGGTTACGAGCAGTACTTC
CDR3 protein: CASSQDTGTGGYEQYF

J gene: TRBJ1-1
D gene: NA
V gene: TRBV9
clone size: few
CDR3 DNA: TGTGCCAGCAGCGTAGGGTTAAGGACTGAAGCTTTCTTT
CDR3 protein: CASSVGLRTEAFF

J gene: TRBJ2-1
D gene: NA
V gene: TRBV7-9
clone size: few
CDR3 DNA: TGTGCCAGCAGCCCCCTCAAAGGTTCTTCGGTAATTGAGCAGTTCTTC
CDR3 protein: CASSPLKGSSVIEQFF

J gene: TRBJ2-1
D gene: NA
V gene: TRBV7-9
clone size: many
CDR3 DNA: TGTGCCAGCAGCTTAGTCCGGGGGACGACAAATGAGCAGTTCTTC
CDR3 protein: CASSLVRGTTNEQFF

J gene: TRBJ2-1
D gene: NA
V gene: TRBV5-4
clone size: NA
CDR3 DNA: TGTGCCAGCAGCTTGTGGACGTCCTACAATGAGCAGTTCTTC
CDR3 protein: CASSLWTSYNEQFF

J gene: TRBJ2-1
D gene: NA
V gene: TRBV4-1
clone size: many
CDR3 DNA: TGCGCCAGCAGCCAATCCCGGGACCTCTACAATGAGCAGTTCTTC
CDR3 protein: CASSQSRDLYNEQFF

J gene: TRBJ2-2
D gene: NA
V gene: TRBV19
clone size: NA
CDR3 DNA: TGTGCCAGTAGTATCACAGGGTCGGCCGGGGAGCTGTTTTTT
CDR3 protein: CASSITGSAGELFF

J gene: TRBJ1-5
D gene: NA
V gene: TRBV7-2
clone size: many
CDR3 DNA: TGTGCCAGCAGCTTAGGTAGGGGAGGTCAGCCCCAGCATTTT
CDR3 protein: CASSLGRGGQPQHF

J gene: TRBJ2-5
D gene: NA
V gene: TRBV29-1
clone size: many
CDR3 DNA: TGCAGCGTTGTCCCCCGACTAGGCCTCCAAGAGACCCAGTACTTC
CDR3 protein: CSVVPRLGLQETQYF

J gene: TRBJ2-1
D gene: TRBD2
V gene: TRBV19
clone size: few
CDR3 DNA: TGTGCCAGTAGTATTACCCAGGCAGCGGGGAATGAGCAGTTCTTC
CDR3 protein: CASSITQAAGNEQFF

J gene: TRBJ1-1
D gene: NA
V gene: TRBV20-1
clone size: NA
CDR3 DNA: TGCAGTGCTAGAGTGAAGGGGCTGAACACTGAAGCTTTCTTT
CDR3 protein: CSARVKGLNTEAFF

J gene: TRBJ1-1
D gene: NA
V gene: TRBV12-3/TRBV12-4
clone size: NA
CDR3 DNA: TGTGCCAGCAGTTTTTACAGCATGAACACTGAAGCTTTCTTT
CDR3 protein: CASSFYSMNTEAFF

J gene: TRBJ2-1
D gene: TRBD2
V gene: TRBV11-2
clone size: NA
CDR3 DNA: TGTGCCAGCATCTTACGACTAGCGGGGGACCGCCACAATGAGCAGTTCTTC
CDR3 protein: CASILRLAGDRHNEQFF

J gene: TRBJ1-4
D gene: NA
V gene: TRBV19
clone size: NA
CDR3 DNA: TGTGCCAGTAGCGGTAGGAGACTGTTTTTT
CDR3 protein: CASSGRRLFF

J gene: TRBJ1-2
D gene: NA
V gene: TRBV14
clone size: NA
CDR3 DNA: TGTGCCAGCAGCCCGAGCCTCACTGGCTACACCTTC
CDR3 protein: CASSPSLTGYTF

J gene: TRBJ2-5
D gene: NA
V gene: TRBV13
clone size: NA
CDR3 DNA: TGTGCCAGCAGCTTAGAATCCGCCAGGGTAGAGACCCAGTACTTC
CDR3 protein: CASSLESARVETQYF

J gene: TRBJ1-1
D gene: NA
V gene: TRBV28
clone size: NA
CDR3 DNA: TGTGCCAGCAGTCGAGATATGGACAGTGAAGCTTTCTTT
CDR3 protein: CASSRDMDSEAFF

J gene: TRBJ1-5
D gene: NA
V gene: TRBV20-1
clone size: NA
CDR3 DNA: TGCAGTGCTAGAGATTTTTTAGGTGGGGATCAGCCCCAGCATTTT
CDR3 protein: CSARDFLGGDQPQHF

J gene: TRBJ1-5
D gene: NA
V gene: TRBV6-2/TRBV6-3
clone size: NA
CDR3 DNA: TGTGCCAGCAGTTACCCGGTCGGGACCGCAAGGGGCAATCAGCCCCAGCATTTT
CDR3 protein: CASSYPVGTARGNQPQHF

J gene: TRBJ1-2
D gene: NA
V gene: TRBV7-2
clone size: many
CDR3 DNA: TGTGCCAGCAGCTTAGCTCCTTCAGGGGTTTCTAACTATGGCTACACCTTC
CDR3 protein: CASSLAPSGVSNYGYTF

J gene: TRBJ2-2
D gene: TRBD1
V gene: TRBV7-6
clone size: many
CDR3 DNA: TGTGCCAGCAGCTTAGTAACAGGGGACACCGGGGAGCTGTTTTTT
CDR3 protein: CASSLVTGDTGELFF

J gene: TRBJ1-1
D gene: NA
V gene: TRBV28
clone size: many
CDR3 DNA: TGTGCCAGCAGTTTAGGGGAATATAACACTGAAGCTTTCTTT
CDR3 protein: CASSLGEYNTEAFF

J gene: TRBJ2-3
D gene: NA
V gene: TRBV28
clone size: many
CDR3 DNA: TGTGCCAGCAGTTTGGAGGTATCAGATACGCAGTATTTT
CDR3 protein: CASSLEVSDTQYF